The source of this T cell receptor (beta chain) is a study of T cell clones after liver transplantation (dated by TCRdb to the late 2010s). For the wider study: ITN030ST, the source of the samples, was a randomized trial that attempted immunosuppression withdrawal within 2 years of liver transplantation. After a pre-transplant mixed lymphocyte reaction, TCRbeta sequencing was used to pinpoint donor-reactive T cell clones, which were subsequently tracked in post-transplant blood. Third party-reactive TCRbeta sequences from pre-transplant MLRs were also identified as an antigen-independent comparator for donor-reactive sequences. Of the eight recipients, three were HCV-positive, while the remaining recipients had been transplanted for non-autoimmune, non-viral indications. Until randomization at 12-24 months post-transplant, subjects were given standard immunosuppression, with no induction therapy. To count as tolerant, a recipient had to stay completely off immunosuppression for at least one year without liver enzymes climbing beyond twice the upper limit of normal. Blood samples were collected pre-transplant, pre-randomization before withdrawal, and post-randomization after either full withdrawal or failed withdrawal. A cohort of 8 liver transplant recipients was studied, of whom 3 were classified as tolerant and 5 as non-tolerant.

Unstimulated PBMCs, after thawing, were stained for CD3, CD4 and CD8 and then FACS-sorted into CD3+CD4+ and CD3+CD8+ populations. Randomization to immunosuppression withdrawal applied to every one of the 8 studied subjects. The Qiagen DNeasy Blood and Tissue Kit was used to isolate genomic DNA. Notes on this clone: Its antigen target is currently unknown. Base qualities were left out, and no much larger clone turns up one base away.

General conclusions and limits of the study: Circulating donor-reactive CD4 TCRbeta sequences fell significantly post-transplant in most of the 8 subjects, irrespective of tolerance or HCV status. A greater decline was seen for donor-reactive sequences than for third party-reactive sequences, suggesting partial antigen-specific deletion unrelated to withdrawal success. Because allograft tissue specimens were not available, migration of donor-reactive T cells into the graft, rather than deletion, may have occurred. Low numbers of available donor cells limited the measurable donor-reactive repertoire in two subjects. Conclusions were preliminary, limited by small, heterogeneous patient numbers and non-standardized post-transplant time points. Once repertoire turnover was taken into account, donor-reactive detection showed a significant reduction for CD4 in 7 of 8 subjects and for CD8 in 8 of 8.

Frozen genomic DNA underwent high-throughput TCRbeta CDR3 sequencing by immunoSEQ, including PCR amplification, mapping, bias correction and internal controls. Per the original workflow: Only productive rearrangements were retained, with each unique TCRbeta sequence defined by its CDR3 nucleotide sequence together with its V and J gene. For a sequence to be called donor-reactive, it needed a frequency of at least 0.01% and at least 5-fold expansion in CFSE-low cells compared with unstimulated pre-transplant cells. Per-subject minimum frequency thresholds, based on the lowest-template unstimulated sample, ensured at least 90% detection power. Jensen-Shannon divergence between the top 1000 TCRbeta sequences post- versus pre-transplant served as the measure of repertoire turnover. Two-sided Fisher's exact tests were used to test for changes in how often donor-reactive sequences were detected. The immuneACCESS repertoire file appears here via TCRdb, limited to in-frame rearrangements. These files lack a portion of the clones; in checked studies, under half of the deficit traces to unresolved V genes, and the cause of the others is not known. The V and J calls and clone size come from that table; D and trimming were worked out from the DNA. Within this sample are approximately 22,000 clones, with roughly 92% of them counted one time only. In total, the top ten clones hold 20% to 25% of the sample.

The sequence came from a human patient who received a liver transplant. After a transplant, certain T cells may trace back to the graft donor. Sequencing used CD8+ T cells from blood, obtained nearly 26 months after liver transplant.

The sequenced DNA is TGTGCCAGCAGCCGGGCGGGGGCCCAGTATGGCTACACCTTC. Its product reads: CASSRAGAQYGYTF. The rearrangement joined TRBV5-5 to TRBJ1-2; the D gene is perhaps TRBD1, from 6 matching bases. From the cysteine through the phenylalanine, the CDR3 covers 14 amino acids. Only CDR3 DNA is held: 42 bases, read in frame from base 1. Per the germline V gene (reference sequence), SGHKS is the CDR1 and YYEKEE is the CDR2. V drops 4 bases and J drops 5 bases, leaving 15 bases in between.